This T cell receptor (beta chain) was recorded in a study of cytomegalovirus exposure and HLA in healthy donors. Study as a whole: From some 180 million T cells, an earlier analysis saw roughly 100 million unique TCR beta sequences. Study results and limitations: As was reported, the classifier diagnosed cytomegalovirus status with high specificity and sensitivity.

As concerns this clone: Antigen: not known.

CDR3 size: 13 residues. The V segment lost 5 bases and the J segment 3 bases; nucleotides outside the gene matches: 3. Germline V gene sequence: CDR1 SNHLY, CDR2 FYNNEI. PCR primers comprised 60 Vbeta and 13 Jbeta primers. The protocol was immunoSEQ multiplex PCR, while the TCRdb copy is restricted to in-frame clones and leaves out a portion. Of some 140,000 clones in the sample, 60% to 75% were seen once. The rearrangement links TRBV2 to TRBJ2-7; 8 bases line up with TRBD1. Sequencing input: PBMCs. This sequence originates from a man aged 18 to 30 in good health and CMV-seronegative. This CDR3 reads CASSRDRRYEQYF. In DNA form, the CDR3 reads TGTGCCAGCAGTCGGGACAGGCGCTACGAGCAGTACTTC.